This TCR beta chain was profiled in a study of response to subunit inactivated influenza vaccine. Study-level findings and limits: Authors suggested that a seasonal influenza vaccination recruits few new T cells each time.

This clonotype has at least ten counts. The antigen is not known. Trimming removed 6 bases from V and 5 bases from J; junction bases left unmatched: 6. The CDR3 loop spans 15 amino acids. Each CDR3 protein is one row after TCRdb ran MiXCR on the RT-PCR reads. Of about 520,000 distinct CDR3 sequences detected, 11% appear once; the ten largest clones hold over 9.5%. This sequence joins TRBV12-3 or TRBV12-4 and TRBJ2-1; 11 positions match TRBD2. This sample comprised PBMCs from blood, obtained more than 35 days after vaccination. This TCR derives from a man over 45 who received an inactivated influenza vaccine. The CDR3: CASRYTSGSDNEQFF. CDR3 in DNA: TGTGCCAGCAGGTATACTAGCGGGAGTGACAATGAGCAGTTCTTC.